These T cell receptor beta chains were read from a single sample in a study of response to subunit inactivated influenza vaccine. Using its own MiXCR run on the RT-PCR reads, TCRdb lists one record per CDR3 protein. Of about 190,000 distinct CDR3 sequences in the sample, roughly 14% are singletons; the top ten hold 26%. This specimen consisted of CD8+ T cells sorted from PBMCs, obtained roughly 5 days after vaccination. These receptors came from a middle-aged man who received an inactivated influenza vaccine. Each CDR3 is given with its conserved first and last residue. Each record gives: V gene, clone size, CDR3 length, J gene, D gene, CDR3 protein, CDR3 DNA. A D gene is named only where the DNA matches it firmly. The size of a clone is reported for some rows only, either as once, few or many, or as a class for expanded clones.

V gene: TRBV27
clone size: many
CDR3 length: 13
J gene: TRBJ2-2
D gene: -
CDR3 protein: CASSLHRTGELFF
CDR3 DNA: TGTGCCAGCAGTTTACATCGGACCGGGGAGCTGTTTTTT

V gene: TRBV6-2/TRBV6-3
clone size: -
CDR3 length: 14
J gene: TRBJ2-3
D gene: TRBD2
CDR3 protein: CASSYSVAGDTQYF
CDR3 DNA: TGTGCCAGCAGTTACTCGGTAGCGGGAGATACGCAGTATTTT

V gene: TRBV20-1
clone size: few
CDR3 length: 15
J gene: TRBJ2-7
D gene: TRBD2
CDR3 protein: CSAKQAGGASYEQYF
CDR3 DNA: TGCAGTGCCAAACAAGCGGGAGGCGCCTCCTACGAGCAGTACTTC

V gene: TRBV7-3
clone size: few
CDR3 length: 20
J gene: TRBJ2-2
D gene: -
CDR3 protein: CASSLRSGSHPATNTGELFF
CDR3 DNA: TGTGCCAGCAGCTTAAGGTCAGGGAGTCACCCAGCTACCAACACCGGGGAGCTGTTTTTT

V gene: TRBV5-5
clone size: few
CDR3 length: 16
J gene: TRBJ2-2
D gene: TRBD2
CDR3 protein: CASSLVSGGDTGELFF
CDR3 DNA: TGTGCCAGCAGCTTGGTTAGCGGGGGCGACACCGGGGAGCTGTTTTTT

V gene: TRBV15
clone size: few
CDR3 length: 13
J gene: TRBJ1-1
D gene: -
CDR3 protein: CATRAGENTEAFF
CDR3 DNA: TGTGCCACCAGGGCAGGGGAGAACACTGAAGCTTTCTTT

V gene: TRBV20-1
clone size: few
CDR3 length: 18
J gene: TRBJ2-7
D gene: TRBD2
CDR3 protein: CSARSTTLAGGPYNEQYF
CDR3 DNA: TGCAGTGCTAGGAGCACCACCCTAGCGGGAGGGCCTTATAACGAGCAGTACTTC

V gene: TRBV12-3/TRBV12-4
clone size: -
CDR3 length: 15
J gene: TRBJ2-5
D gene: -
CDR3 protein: CASSFYANLGETQYF
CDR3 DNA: TGTGCCAGCAGTTTCTATGCAAATTTGGGGGAGACCCAGTACTTC

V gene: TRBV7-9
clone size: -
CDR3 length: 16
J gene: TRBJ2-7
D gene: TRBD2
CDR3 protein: CASYSTWREGSYEQYF
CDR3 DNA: TGTGCCAGTTACTCAACCTGGCGGGAGGGTTCCTACGAGCAGTACTTC

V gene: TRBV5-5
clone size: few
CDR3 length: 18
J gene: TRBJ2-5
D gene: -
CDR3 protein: CASSHGIVQGWYQETQYF
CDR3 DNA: TGTGCCAGCAGTCATGGTATCGTGCAAGGCTGGTACCAAGAGACCCAGTACTTC

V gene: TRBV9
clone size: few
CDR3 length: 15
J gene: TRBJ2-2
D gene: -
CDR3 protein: CASSRSGASPGELFF
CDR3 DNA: TGTGCCAGCAGCAGATCAGGGGCTAGCCCCGGGGAGCTGTTTTTT

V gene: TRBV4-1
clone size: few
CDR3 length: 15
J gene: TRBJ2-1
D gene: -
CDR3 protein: CASSLRDSEPDEQFF
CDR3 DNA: TGCGCCAGCAGCCTCCGGGACTCCGAACCAGATGAGCAGTTCTTC

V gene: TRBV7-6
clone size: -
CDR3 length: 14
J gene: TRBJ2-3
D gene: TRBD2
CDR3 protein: CASSLAGNTDTQYF
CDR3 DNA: TGTGCCAGCAGCCTAGCGGGGAACACAGATACGCAGTATTTT

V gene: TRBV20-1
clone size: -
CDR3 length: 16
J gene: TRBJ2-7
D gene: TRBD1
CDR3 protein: CSARGSWDRDSYEQYF
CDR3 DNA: TGCAGTGCTAGGGGATCATGGGACAGAGACTCCTACGAGCAGTACTTC